The 29 T cell receptor beta chains below all came from one sample that was sequenced in a study of glioma-infiltrating T cells after dendritic cell vaccination. Time point indicated: after dendritic cell vaccination, including at tumor progression/relapse. Some clones are missing from TCRdb's copy, which holds only in-frame ones; the method was immunoSEQ multiplex PCR. The sample lists 45,000 to 60,000 clones; around 85% were seen once. The sample was blood, taken after dendritic cell vaccination. The receptors were sampled from a human donor with glioblastoma.

The chain employs TRBV6-5 and TRBJ1-1; D is unclear. Deletions cut 8 bases from V and 7 bases from J, with 14 bases between. CDR3 length: 12 amino acids. Per the germline V gene, CDR1 is MNHEY and CDR2 is SVGAGI. This CDR3 reads CASGGLRFEAFF. For the CDR3, the DNA is TGTGCCAGCGGAGGCCTACGCTTTGAAGCTTTCTTT.

CDR3 loop: CASSPAQRNSPLHF. The CDR3 DNA follows: TGTGCCAGCAGCCCGGCACAGAGAAATTCACCCCTCCACTTT. V usage is TRBV11-2 and J usage is TRBJ1-6; D gene ambiguous. CDR1 and CDR2 (germline): SGHAT, FQNNGV. CDR3 length: 14 residues. Trimming shortened V by 5 bases and J by 7 bases, and 12 bases separated the two germline ends.

V is TRBV25-1 and J is TRBJ2-1; 8 nucleotides match TRBD1. The CDR3 length is 13 residues. V trimming: 5 bases; J trimming: 8 bases; junction bases outside the gene matches: 5. Per the germline V gene, CDR1 is MGHDK and CDR2 is SYGVNS. The CDR3 DNA follows: TGTGCCAGCAGTCACAGGGGGAACTATGAGCAGTTCTTC. As protein: CASSHRGNYEQFF. Together with reference TRBV25-1 and TRBJ2-1, the CDR3 gives the full variable domain: EADIYQTPRYLVIGTGKKITLECSQTMGHDKMYWYQQDPGMELHLIHYSYGVNSTEKGDLSSESTVSRIRTEHFPLTLESARPSHTSQYLCASSHRGNYEQFFGPGTRLTVL.

This chain links TRBV19 with TRBJ2-7; D possibly corresponds to TRBD2 (5 bases). In germline, CDR1 is LNHDA, CDR2 SQIVND (reference sequence). The CDR3 covers 14 residues. The V end was cut by 3 bases, the J end by 2 bases, with 11 bases between. The CDR3 DNA follows: TGTGCCAGTAGTATTGCCTCCGGGACCTACGAGCAGTACTTC. Translating gives CASSIASGTYEQYF.

The rearrangement joins TRBV5-5 to TRBJ2-1; tentatively, D is TRBD1 (5 bases). The CDR3 runs 15 residues. Germline CDR1 reads SGHKS; CDR2 reads YYEKEE (reference sequence). V lost 0 bases and J 2 bases, leaving 9 bases between the germline ends. The CDR3 DNA reads TGTGCCAGCAGCTTGGTGCCAGGGCCCTACAATGAGCAGTTCTTC. It yields the protein CASSLVPGPYNEQFF.

The gene calls are TRBV5-1 and TRBJ1-2; D is unresolved. Trimming removed 0 bases from V and 5 bases from J, with 8 bases in between. Germline V lookup: CDR1 SGHRS, CDR2 YFSETQ. This CDR3 is built from 13 residues. CDR3 loop: CASSLETGYGYTF. The CDR3 DNA sequence: TGCGCCAGCAGCTTGGAGACGGGTTATGGCTACACCTTC.

This sequence joins TRBV11-2 and TRBJ1-1, with D unclear. Deletions cut 4 bases from V and 8 bases from J, with 11 bases between. The length of the CDR3 is 12 residues. In germline, CDR1 is SGHAT, CDR2 FQNNGV. CDR3 sequence reads: CASSSGLSEAFF. CDR3 in DNA: TGTGCCAGCAGCTCGGGGTTGAGCGAAGCTTTCTTT. The full variable domain, completed using reference TRBV11-2 and TRBJ1-1, is EAGVAQSPRYKIIEKRQSVAFWCNPISGHATLYWYQQILGQGPKLLIQFQNNGVVDDSQLPKDRFSAERLKGVDSTLKIQPAKLEDSAVYLCASSSGLSEAFFGQGTRLTVV.

The V gene is TRBV6-1, the J gene TRBJ2-7; D possibly corresponds to TRBD1 (5 bases). The length of the CDR3 is 14 residues. Germline CDR1 MNHNS, CDR2 SASEGT. Trimming removed 8 bases from V and 4 bases from J, with 18 bases in between. In DNA form, the CDR3 reads TGTGCCAGCCTTACTCAGGGAATCTTTTACGAGCAGTACTTC. As protein: CASLTQGIFYEQYF.

V usage is TRBV2 and J usage is TRBJ2-1; the D gene is possibly TRBD2 (5 bases). The CDR3 extends over 12 amino acids. Germline-derived CDR1 and CDR2 are SNHLY and FYNNEI. Between the trimmed V and J ends, which lost 11 bases and 5 bases, there was a span of 13 bases. The CDR3 DNA reads TGTGCCGCACCCCGGGGAAACAATGAGCAGTTCTTC. The encoded protein is CAAPRGNNEQFF.

The chain employs TRBV30 and TRBJ2-3; TRBD2 matches at 9 bases. The CDR3 is 16 amino acids. The trim removed 3 bases at V and 1 base at J, leaving 8 bases unmatched. From germline, CDR1 is GTSNPN and CDR2 SVGIG (reference sequence). CDR3 DNA: TGTGCCTGGAGCGACGACCCTAGCGGGGGCACAGATACGCAGTATTTT. It specifies CAWSDDPSGGTDTQYF.

The gene calls are TRBV10-2 and TRBJ1-1; TRBD1 aligns across 7 bases. This CDR3 is 17 amino acids long. V was clipped by 4 bases and J by 2 bases; unmatched bases: 13. Germline CDR1 reads WSHSY; CDR2 reads SAAADI. As DNA, the CDR3 is TGCGCCAGCAGTGGGGTAGGTGGGGACAGCACCAACACTGAAGCTTTCTTT. It specifies CASSGVGGDSTNTEAFF.

The chain is built from TRBV19 and TRBJ2-2; tentatively, D is TRBD2 (6 bases). This CDR3 comprises 14 residues. Trimming removed 6 bases at V and 3 bases at J, with 11 bases between. The germline gives CDR1 LNHDA, CDR2 SQIVND (reference sequence). The CDR3 coding sequence is TGTGCCAGTAGACGGGCTAGCGACACCGGGGAGCTGTTTTTT. Amino acids: CASRRASDTGELFF.

This clone was seen a handful of times. The V call is TRBV29-1, the J call TRBJ2-5, with D perhaps TRBD1 (8 bases). The V end lost 7 bases, the J end lost 7 bases, and 19 bases lay between the germline ends. The V gene's germline CDR1 is SQVTM and CDR2 ANQGSEA. The CDR3 totals 13 residues. The CDR3 protein is CSARGTGRWTQYF. CDR3 in DNA: TGCAGCGCGCGGGGGACAGGAAGGTGGACCCAGTACTTC. The full variable domain, its missing parts supplied by reference TRBV29-1 and TRBJ2-5, is SAVISQKPSRDICQRGTSLTIQCQVDSQVTMMFWYRQQPGQSLTLIATANQGSEATYESGFVIDKFPISRPNLTFSTLTVSNMSPEDSSIYLCSARGTGRWTQYFGPGTRLLVL.

V usage is TRBV19 and J usage is TRBJ2-5, with 8 positions matching TRBD1. Germline V gene lookup returns CDR1 LNHDA and CDR2 SQIVND (reference sequence). There are 15 residues in the CDR3. Losses at the gene ends were 6 bases for V and 3 bases for J; bases not matched to a gene: 9. The CDR3 here is CASRPTGDNEETQYF. The CDR3 DNA follows: TGTGCCAGTAGACCGACAGGGGATAACGAAGAGACCCAGTACTTC.

The sample holds one count of this clone. The chain is built from TRBV12-5 and TRBJ1-5; D unresolved. This CDR3 is built from 15 residues. V was trimmed by 1 base and J by 0 bases, leaving 7 bases between them. Germline V gene sequence: CDR1 LGHNT, CDR2 FRNRAP. The CDR3 loop is CASGLGLFSNQPQHF. The CDR3 DNA reads as TGTGCTAGTGGTTTGGGACTCTTTAGCAATCAGCCCCAGCATTTT. Combining the CDR3 with reference TRBV12-5 and TRBJ1-5 gives the whole variable domain DARVTQTPRHKVTEMGQEVTMRCQPILGHNTVFWYRQTMMQGLELLAYFRNRAPLDDSGMPKDRFSAEMPDATLATLKIQPSEPRDSAVYFCASGLGLFSNQPQHFGDGTRLSIL.

The CDR3 bases are TGTGCCAGCAGGAACAGGGTGAGGGGCACTGAAGCTTTCTTT. Translation: CASRNRVRGTEAFF. The chain is built from TRBV2 and TRBJ1-1, with D perhaps TRBD1 (6 bases). This CDR3 region has 14 residues. Germline CDR1 reads SNHLY; CDR2 reads FYNNEI. Trimming shortened V by 6 bases and J by 4 bases, and 15 bases separated the two germline ends.

A word on this clone: This CDR3 is also generated by other DNA sequences in the sample. The chain couples TRBV27 to TRBJ1-6, with 7 bases aligning to TRBD1. Per germline, CDR1 MNHEY and CDR2 SMNVEV (reference sequence). J lost 6 bases, V lost 2 bases, and 4 bases had no gene match. This CDR3 has 15 residues. The CDR3: CASSLGRQGNSPLHF. In nucleotides, the CDR3 is TGTGCCAGCAGTTTAGGGCGACAGGGTAATTCACCCCTCCACTTT.

The chain couples TRBV5-6 to TRBJ2-7; D uncertain. Germline CDR1 is SGHDT and CDR2 is YYEEEE. CDR3 length equals 11 residues. V lost 0 bases and J 6 bases, leaving 4 bases between the germline ends. The CDR3: CASSLAGEQYF. DNA of the CDR3: TGTGCCAGCAGCTTGGCCGGCGAGCAGTACTTC. Together with reference TRBV5-6 and TRBJ2-7, the CDR3 gives the full variable domain: DAGVTQSPTHLIKTRGQQVTLRCSPKSGHDTVSWYQQALGQGPQFIFQYYEEEERQRGNFPDRFSGHQFPNYSSELNVNALLLGDSALYLCASSLAGEQYFGPGTRLTVT.

The chain uses TRBV6-5 and TRBJ1-2; TRBD1 is a possible D gene (6 bases). The CDR3 totals 15 residues. The germline V and J ends were trimmed by 0 bases and 5 bases, with 13 bases remaining between them. Per germline, CDR1 MNHEY and CDR2 SVGAGI. CDR3 DNA sequence: TGTGCCAGCAGTTACTCAGGGGGATTCGGGTATGGCTACACCTTC. Its protein is CASSYSGGFGYGYTF.

The chain has TRBV27 and TRBJ1-3; D gene uncertain. CDR1 is MNHEY, CDR2 SMNVEV, per germline (reference sequence). The CDR3 contains 16 residues. Trimming removed 3 bases at V and 0 bases at J, with 12 bases between. CDR3 protein: CASSLRGDGSGNTIYF. The CDR3 nucleotides read TGTGCCAGCAGTTTGCGCGGCGACGGCTCTGGAAACACCATATATTTT.

This clone was observed a few times. The rearrangement joins TRBV19 to TRBJ1-1; the match to TRBD1 covers 9 bases. Germline CDR1 and CDR2: LNHDA and SQIVND (reference sequence). J gave up 3 bases and V 6 bases, and 5 bases lay outside the gene matches. This CDR3 is built from 14 residues. In DNA form, the CDR3 reads TGTGCCAGTAGCCTACAGGGGGCGTACACTGAAGCTTTCTTT. It specifies CASSLQGAYTEAFF.

The gene calls are TRBV2 and TRBJ2-5; TRBD1 is a possible D gene (6 bases). V lost 6 bases, J lost 3 bases, and 20 bases lay in between. CDR1 and CDR2 (germline): SNHLY, FYNNEI. CDR3 length equals 16 residues. The CDR3 here is CASSSLSRGVEETQYF. The CDR3 nucleotides are TGTGCCAGCAGCTCTCTTTCCAGGGGCGTGGAAGAGACCCAGTACTTC.

This clone occurred once. This sequence joins TRBV6-6 and TRBJ2-5, with 10 bases that match TRBD2. Unmatched junction bases numbered 6, after V lost 7 bases and J lost 1 base. Germline values: CDR1 MNHNY, CDR2 SVGAGI (reference sequence). The CDR3 covers 15 residues. The CDR3 is CASTTERGGQETQYF. DNA of the CDR3: TGTGCCAGCACCACCGAGCGGGGGGGCCAAGAGACCCAGTACTTC.

The chain is built from TRBV4-1 and TRBJ1-1, with 7 bases lining up with TRBD1. J gave up 8 bases and V 5 bases, and 5 bases lay outside the gene matches. The CDR3 consists of 12 residues. Germline V gene sequence: CDR1 MGHRA, CDR2 YSYEKL. CDR3 residues: CASSRTRGEAFF. CDR3 nucleotide sequence: TGCGCCAGCAGCAGGACCAGGGGGGAAGCTTTCTTT.

The genes are TRBV5-1 and TRBJ2-5, with D tentatively TRBD2 (5 bases). V lost 3 bases and J lost 0, with 6 bases in between. Per the germline V gene, CDR1 is SGHRS and CDR2 is YFSETQ. The CDR3 sequence is 13 residues long. CDR3: CASSSDYQETQYF. In nucleotides, the CDR3 is TGCGCCAGCAGCTCGGACTACCAAGAGACCCAGTACTTC.

The V call is TRBV2, the J call TRBJ2-7, with 9 bases lining up with TRBD1. The CDR3 spans 14 residues. Germline V CDR1 and CDR2: SNHLY, FYNNEI. V lost 8 bases to trimming and J lost 4 bases; unmatched junction nucleotides: 9. CDR3 nucleotides: TGTGCCAGCTTATCCGGGGGACAGGGTTACGAGCAGTACTTC. This encodes CASLSGGQGYEQYF.

The rearrangement links TRBV4-3 to TRBJ1-1; the D is unclear. This CDR3 spans 15 amino acids. Deletions cut 4 bases from V and 5 bases from J, with 17 bases between. Germline values: CDR1 LGHNA, CDR2 YSLEER. CDR3 protein: CASSLGPEARTEAFF. For the CDR3, the DNA is TGCGCCAGCAGCCTTGGCCCTGAGGCGAGGACTGAAGCTTTCTTT.

This chain uses TRBV4-3 with TRBJ2-1; 14 nucleotides agree with TRBD2. The CDR3 loop spans 16 amino acids. V dropped 0 bases and J dropped 14; count of bases not matched to a gene: 9. CDR1 is LGHNA and CDR2 is YSLEER in the germline V gene. This CDR3 is CASSQDTATSGGGEFF. In nucleotides, the CDR3 is TGCGCCAGCAGCCAAGATACGGCGACTAGCGGGGGGGGAGAGTTCTTC.

The chain has TRBV6-5 and TRBJ1-1, with TRBD1 matching 7 bases. The CDR3 sequence is 11 residues long. Germline values: CDR1 MNHEY, CDR2 SVGAGI. With V trimmed by 10 bases and J by 5 bases, 4 bases remained unmatched. CDR3 loop: CATRGGTEAFF. The CDR3 region has the DNA TGTGCCACCAGGGGGGGGACTGAAGCTTTCTTT.